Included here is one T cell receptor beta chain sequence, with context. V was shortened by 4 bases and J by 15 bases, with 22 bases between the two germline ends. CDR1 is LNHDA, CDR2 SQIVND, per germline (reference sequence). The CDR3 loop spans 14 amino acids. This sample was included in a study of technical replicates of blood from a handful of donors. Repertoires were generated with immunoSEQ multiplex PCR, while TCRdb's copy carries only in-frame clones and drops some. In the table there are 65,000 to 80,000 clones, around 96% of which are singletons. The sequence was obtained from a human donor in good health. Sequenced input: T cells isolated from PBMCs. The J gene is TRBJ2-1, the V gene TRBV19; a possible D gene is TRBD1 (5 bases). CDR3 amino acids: CASSKKGPRQWWFF. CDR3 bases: TGTGCCAGTAGTAAGAAGGGGCCCCGCCAATGGTGGTTCTTC.